These 22 T cell receptor beta chains came from one sample sequenced in a study of vaccination and CD4 T cells after COVID-19. The antigens of these receptors remain unknown. The treatment: approximately nine-day PBMC culture with coronavirus spike peptide pools or control peptides (ViraFEST assay). The assay that was used to sequence DNA from cultured CD4+ T cells was the Oncomine TCR Beta short-read assay. Via MiXCR, TCRdb re-called the PCR reads, giving one row per CDR3 protein. The sample holds about 20,000 distinct CDR3 sequences, approximately 57% seen once. This specimen was CD4+ T cells from blood, cultured in vitro, taken before SARS-CoV-2 vaccination. The receptor set was obtained from a human donor who had recovered from COVID-19.

This clonotype was seen a handful of times. The V and J genes are TRBV7-8 and TRBJ2-3; D is ambiguous. Trimming shortened V by 1 base and J by 1 base, and 9 bases separated the two germline ends. The CDR3 contains 15 residues. CDR1 SGHVS and CDR2 FQNEAQ come from the germline V gene. The CDR3 region is CASSLGVLGTDTQYF. As DNA, the CDR3 is TGTGCCAGCAGCTTAGGCGTGCTGGGCACAGATACGCAGTATTTT.

J is TRBJ2-7 and V is TRBV20-1; D ambiguous. The CDR3 sequence is 13 residues long. The V gene lost 1 base and the J gene lost 0 bases, with 7 bases spanning the gap. Germline V gene lookup returns CDR1 DFQATT and CDR2 SNEGSKA (reference sequence). The CDR3 DNA is TGCAGTGCTAGAGTGCGCGGCTCCTACGAGCAGTACTTC. It translates to CSARVRGSYEQYF.

This chain links TRBV19 with TRBJ2-2, with 7 positions matching TRBD1. Losses at the gene ends were 5 bases for V and 0 bases for J; bases not matched to a gene: 6. Germline loops: CDR1 LNHDA, CDR2 SQIVND (reference sequence). CDR3 size: 16 residues. CDR3 DNA sequence: TGTGCCAGTAGTTCCCCGGGACAGACGAACACCGGGGAGCTGTTTTTT. Its translation is CASSSPGQTNTGELFF.

This clonotype is termed medium-sized. The genes are TRBV6-1 and TRBJ1-5, with 8 nucleotides matching TRBD1. The CDR3 totals 16 residues. The germline V gene has CDR1 MNHNS and CDR2 SASEGT. J was trimmed by 7 bases and V by 3 bases; bases with no gene match: 11. The CDR3 DNA sequence: TGTGCCAGCAGTGACCATGTCGGACAGGGTGTCCAGCCCCAGCATTTT. This sequence encodes CASSDHVGQGVQPQHF.

This clonotype was seen a handful of times. This chain uses TRBV10-3 with TRBJ1-2; unclear D gene. This CDR3 has 15 residues. Germline assignment: CDR1 ENHRY and CDR2 SYGVKD. V was shortened by 6 bases and J by 0 bases, with 14 bases between the two germline ends. CDR3 in amino acids: CAISEGVWANYGYTF. CDR3 coding DNA: TGTGCCATCAGCGAGGGAGTATGGGCTAACTATGGCTACACCTTC.

The chain links TRBV25-1 to TRBJ1-1; D gene unclear. With 2 bases removed from V and 4 bases from J, the gap between germline ends came to 11 bases. The CDR3 runs to 14 residues. Germline V gives CDR1 MGHDK, CDR2 SYGVNS. The CDR3, as DNA: TGTGCCAGCAGTGAAGCCGGGATCGGCACTGAAGCTTTCTTT. Translating it yields CASSEAGIGTEAFF.

The rearrangement uses TRBV12-3 or TRBV12-4 and TRBJ2-3, with 8 bases lining up with TRBD2. The trim removed 7 bases at V and 0 bases at J, leaving 9 bases unmatched. The CDR3 has 16 amino acids. The CDR3 sequence is CASTPGGSPSTDTQYF. CDR3 bases: TGTGCCAGCACCCCGGGGGGGTCCCCTAGCACAGATACGCAGTATTTT.

This rearrangement joins TRBV25-1 to TRBJ1-6; tentative D call: TRBD1 (5 bases). CDR1 is MGHDK, CDR2 SYGVNS, per germline. Trimming cost V 1 base and J 0 bases, with 10 bases left between them. The CDR3 extends over 17 amino acids. The CDR3 DNA follows: TGTGCCAGCAGTGAATCGGGGCTGAGCTCCTATAATTCACCCCTCCACTTT. Amino acids: CASSESGLSSYNSPLHF. The full variable domain, rest sourced from reference TRBV25-1 and TRBJ1-6, is EADIYQTPRYLVIGTGKKITLECSQTMGHDKMYWYQQDPGMELHLIHYSYGVNSTEKGDLSSESTVSRIRTEHFPLTLESARPSHTSQYLCASSESGLSSYNSPLHFGNGTRLTVT.

This clonotype showed up just a few times. This chain joins TRBV6-1 and TRBJ1-1, with 7 nucleotides matching TRBD1. V lost 2 bases and J lost 6; bases outside the gene matches: 27. CDR1 and CDR2 from the germline V gene are MNHNS and SASEGT. The CDR3 sequence is 21 residues long. The CDR3 bases are TGTGCCAGCAGTGAAACCCTCTCCGGGGGTAGGGGGCGGGTGAGGGGTCCTGAAGCTTTCTTT. The encoded protein is CASSETLSGGRGRVRGPEAFF.

This clonotype was found a few times. V gene TRBV7-2 combines with J gene TRBJ2-2; no definite D call. CDR1 is SGHTA and CDR2 is FQGNSA in the germline V gene. V was clipped by 2 bases and J by 4 bases, with 11 bases between them. The CDR3 is 15 amino acids. DNA of the CDR3: TGTGCCAGCAGCTTACCAAAACACCCCACCGGGGAGCTGTTTTTT. Its translation is CASSLPKHPTGELFF.

This chain links TRBV4-1 with TRBJ2-3, with D possibly being TRBD1 (6 bases). The V gene lost 7 bases and the J gene lost 1 base, with 9 bases spanning the gap. The germline V gene has CDR1 MGHRA and CDR2 YSYEKL. The CDR3 sequence is 13 residues long. The CDR3 nucleotides read TGCGCCAGCAAGAACAGGGGCACAGATACGCAGTATTTT. Its protein is CASKNRGTDTQYF.

This clonotype was observed a handful of times. The V and J genes are TRBV12-3 or TRBV12-4 and TRBJ1-5, with D tentatively TRBD1 (6 bases). V dropped 3 bases and J dropped 4 bases, with 13 bases sitting between them. The CDR3 is 15 amino acids. The CDR3 bases are TGTGCCAGCAGTTTGGTTACAGGGACAAATCAGCCCCAGCATTTT. Translated: CASSLVTGTNQPQHF.

This clonotype appeared a few times. This sequence joins TRBV20-1 and TRBJ1-5, with D unclear. Trimming removed 5 bases at V and 0 bases at J, with 5 bases between. CDR1 and CDR2 (germline): DFQATT, SNEGSKA (reference sequence). The CDR3 spans 12 residues. This chain's CDR3 is CSAVGSNQPQHF. DNA of the CDR3: TGCAGTGCTGTCGGTAGCAATCAGCCCCAGCATTTT.

This rearrangement joins TRBV5-1 to TRBJ2-5, with D maybe TRBD1 (6 bases). The length of the CDR3 is 14 residues. The germline V and J ends were trimmed by 6 bases and 2 bases, with 14 bases remaining between them. Germline CDR1 reads SGHRS; CDR2 reads YFSETQ. As DNA, the CDR3 is TGCGCCAGCACTACGTGGGACATGCAAGAGACCCAGTACTTC. It translates to CASTTWDMQETQYF.

This sequence joins TRBV5-4 and TRBJ2-3; D possibly uses TRBD1 or TRBD2 (5 bases each). Trimming stripped 4 bases from V and 3 bases from J, with 18 bases between. The length of the CDR3 is 16 residues. Germline V lookup: CDR1 SGHNT, CDR2 YYREEE (reference sequence). In DNA, the CDR3 is TGTGCCAGCAGCCCGAGGGGTGGTCTGAAGACAGATACGCAGTATTTT. Translated, it gives CASSPRGGLKTDTQYF.

The chain uses TRBV7-2 and TRBJ2-6; 9 nucleotides align to TRBD1. The length of the CDR3 is 20 residues. V lost 0 bases and J lost 1; bases outside the gene matches: 10. Germline CDR1 SGHTA, CDR2 FQGNSA. CDR3 coding DNA: TGTGCCAGCAGCTTAGCGGATGGGAGACAGGGGGGTTCTGGGGCCAACGTCCTGACTTTC. It is translated as CASSLADGRQGGSGANVLTF.

This clonotype occurred a few times. This sequence joins TRBV6-1 and TRBJ1-2; tentative D call: TRBD1 (5 bases). Per germline, CDR1 MNHNS and CDR2 SASEGT. The CDR3 is 14 amino acids. Trimming cost V 3 bases and J 4 bases, with 12 bases left between them. The CDR3 region is CASSDSGGFYGYTF. As DNA, the CDR3 is TGTGCCAGCAGTGATTCTGGGGGTTTCTATGGCTACACCTTC.

The chain combines TRBV4-1 with TRBJ2-6; TRBD1 might be the D (6 bases). This CDR3 region has 15 residues. Trimming took 4 bases from V and 2 from J, leaving 9 bases between them. The germline V gene encodes CDR1 MGHRA and CDR2 YSYEKL. This CDR3 reads CASSRTVTGANVLTF. For the CDR3, the DNA is TGCGCCAGCAGCCGGACAGTCACTGGGGCCAACGTCCTGACTTTC.

V is TRBV20-1 and J is TRBJ2-1, with TRBD2 matching over 9 bases. V was pared by 1 base and J by 1 base, with 5 bases of the junction left unmatched. The germline V gene encodes CDR1 DFQATT and CDR2 SNEGSKA (reference sequence). The CDR3 loop spans 16 amino acids. The CDR3 region is CSARVPSGTSYNEQFF. In nucleotides, the CDR3 is TGCAGTGCTAGAGTCCCTAGCGGGACTTCCTACAATGAGCAGTTCTTC.

In DNA, the CDR3 is TGTGCCAGCAGCGTAGACCCCGGTGGGGACATTCAGTACTTC. Translating it yields CASSVDPGGDIQYF. V is TRBV9 and J is TRBJ2-4; D call uncertain. CDR1 is SGDLS and CDR2 is YYNGEE in the germline V gene. V was clipped by 0 bases and J by 8 bases, with 12 bases between them. The CDR3 runs to 14 residues.

The chain carries TRBV19 and TRBJ2-3; 10 nucleotides align to TRBD2. The length of the CDR3 is 16 residues. Per germline, CDR1 LNHDA and CDR2 SQIVND (reference sequence). V was clipped by 4 bases and J by 2 bases; unmatched bases: 6. The CDR3 region is CASSNRLAGLTDTQYF. The CDR3 coding sequence is TGTGCCAGTAGTAACCGACTAGCGGGTCTCACAGATACGCAGTATTTT.

This chain connects TRBV23-1 to TRBJ2-5; tentatively, D is TRBD1 or TRBD2 (5 bases each). TRBV23-1 counts as an open reading frame of uncertain function. The CDR3 loop spans 12 amino acids. Trimming pared 2 bases from V and 6 bases from J, leaving 7 bases between. CDR3 bases: TGCGCCAGCAGTCAAGAGGGGAAGACCCAGTACTTC. It codes for CASSQEGKTQYF.